This T cell receptor (beta chain) derives from a study of T-cell reconstitution after alpha-beta-depleted transplantation in children. Germline CDR1 DFQATT, CDR2 SNEGSKA (reference sequence). The CDR3 totals 17 residues. The V gene lost 1 base and the J gene lost 2 bases, with 17 bases spanning the gap. TCRbeta library preparation incorporated unique molecular identifiers. TCRdb reanalysed the PCR reads using MiXCR and keeps one entry per CDR3 protein. The data contain under 20,000 distinct CDR3 sequences, under 15% of them singletons. At least ten counts were recorded for this clonotype. The V call is TRBV20-1, the J call TRBJ1-4; D possibly corresponds to TRBD1 (6 bases). Sample: PBMCs, mostly from graft donor cells, taken 60 days after TCRalphabeta/CD19-depleted stem cell transplant. The origin of this receptor is a female patient aged 2-10 years who had a stem cell transplant for congenital amegakaryocytic thrombocytopenia, so the T cells may come from the graft donor. The CDR3, as DNA: TGCAGTGCTAGAGTTCCCATACAGGGTGCTACTAATGAAAAACTGTTTTTT. Translated, it gives CSARVPIQGATNEKLFF.